The 27 T cell receptor beta chains below come from one sample, sequenced in a study of cytotoxic CD8 clonotypes in ibrutinib-treated CLL. The repertoire was sequenced with immunoSEQ multiplex PCR; TCRdb's copy has only in-frame clones and lacks some. This sample has some 140,000 clones, with more than 85% found just once. The sequences come from PBMCs, collected after 12 months of ibrutinib treatment. These receptors all stem from a human donor with chronic lymphocytic leukemia.

The chain has TRBV5-6 and TRBJ2-4; D is perhaps TRBD1 (6 bases). V lost 6 bases and J lost 5, with 12 bases in between. The CDR3 is 13 residues long. CDR1 and CDR2 (germline): SGHDT, YYEEEE. CDR3 DNA: TGTGCCAGCAACCAGGGGTCTCAAAACATTCAGTACTTC. Amino acid sequence: CASNQGSQNIQYF.

This chain joins TRBV27 and TRBJ2-2; D unclear. The CDR3 totals 14 residues. V lost 2 bases and J lost 6, with 10 bases in between. Germline V gives CDR1 MNHEY, CDR2 SMNVEV (reference sequence). The CDR3 sequence is CASSLTLVSGELFF. The CDR3 nucleotides are TGTGCCAGCAGTTTAACTCTCGTATCCGGGGAGCTGTTTTTT.

The gene calls are TRBV6-4 and TRBJ2-1; the match to TRBD2 covers 15 bases. V dropped 5 bases and J dropped 7; count of bases not matched to a gene: 3. The germline gives CDR1 MRHNA, CDR2 SNTAGT. The CDR3 totals 15 residues. Here the CDR3 DNA reads TGTGCCAGCAGTACCGGGACTAGCGGGAGGAATGAGCAGTTCTTC. Residues: CASSTGTSGRNEQFF.

V gene TRBV30 combines with J gene TRBJ2-5, with a tentative D call TRBD2 (6 bases). The germline gives CDR1 GTSNPN, CDR2 SVGIG (reference sequence). The V and J ends lost 2 bases and 1 base respectively, with 11 bases between them. CDR3 length: 14 amino acids. The CDR3 nucleotides read TGTGCCTGGAGTTTGGGGGGACTCCAAGAGACCCAGTACTTC. Translating it yields CAWSLGGLQETQYF.

This rearrangement joins TRBV28 to TRBJ2-1; 7 nucleotides agree with TRBD2. With V trimmed by 3 bases and J by 12 bases, 8 bases remained unmatched. CDR3 length: 13 residues. Germline V gives CDR1 MDHEN, CDR2 SYDVKM. CDR3 in amino acids: CASSFGGSPRQFF. As DNA, the CDR3 is TGTGCCAGCAGTTTTGGCGGGAGCCCCCGGCAGTTCTTC.

The chain uses TRBV5-8 and TRBJ2-7; no clear D. The CDR3 is 15 amino acids. V shed 0 bases and J shed 2 bases, with 12 bases lying between them. The germline CDR1 and CDR2 sequences are SGHTS and YDEGEE. For the CDR3, the DNA is TGTGCCAGCAGCTTGGGGATGACAACTGCCTACGAGCAGTACTTC. It specifies CASSLGMTTAYEQYF.

CDR3 in amino acids: CASTSGTSGELFF. The DNA of the CDR3 is TGTGCCAGCACCTCGGGGACGTCCGGGGAGCTGTTTTTT. The J gene is TRBJ2-2, the V gene TRBV2; D might be TRBD1 or TRBD2, each matching 5 bases. V shed 7 bases and J shed 6 bases, with 12 bases lying between them. This CDR3 has 13 amino acids. Germline-derived CDR1 and CDR2 are SNHLY and FYNNEI.

This clone was detected only a few times. This chain joins TRBV7-2 and TRBJ2-7; perhaps TRBD1 as D (6 bases). V lost 7 bases, J lost 5 bases, and 18 bases lay in between. This CDR3 has 14 amino acids. Germline assignment: CDR1 SGHTA and CDR2 FQGNSA. The CDR3 sequence: CASTWKGGTHEQYF. CDR3 in DNA: TGTGCCAGCACTTGGAAAGGGGGTACCCACGAGCAGTACTTC.

The J gene is TRBJ2-1, the V gene TRBV6-6; D uncertain. The germline V gene has CDR1 MNHNY and CDR2 SVGAGI (reference sequence). Trimming removed 7 bases from V and 5 bases from J, with 18 bases in between. The CDR3 consists of 15 residues. CDR3: CASIKPGLRHNEQFF. The CDR3 nucleotides read TGTGCCAGCATCAAACCGGGCCTTAGACACAATGAGCAGTTCTTC.

The chain employs TRBV15 and TRBJ2-3; 11 nucleotides align to TRBD2. This CDR3 is built from 16 residues. Trimming took 3 bases from V and 2 from J; bases not matched to a gene: 4. Germline CDR1 is LNHNV and CDR2 is YYDKDF (reference sequence). CDR3 DNA sequence: TGTGCCACCAGCAGGGGGACTAGCGGACTCACAGATACGCAGTATTTT. Its translation is CATSRGTSGLTDTQYF.

This clone has a single count. This chain uses TRBV4-3 with TRBJ2-5, with 9 positions matching TRBD2. The ends lost 3 bases at V and 3 bases at J; junction bases unmatched: 2. Germline values: CDR1 LGHNA, CDR2 YSLEER. The length of the CDR3 is 14 residues. CDR3 residues: CASSHRTSEETQYF. The CDR3 DNA follows: TGCGCCAGCAGCCATCGGACTAGCGAAGAGACCCAGTACTTC.

This chain joins TRBV9 and TRBJ1-3; a weak D match, TRBD1 (6 bases). V dropped 4 bases and J dropped 9 bases, with 14 bases sitting between them. CDR3 length: 13 residues. CDR1 and CDR2 from the germline V gene are SGDLS and YYNGEE. CDR3 DNA: TGTGCCAGCAGCCCGCAACAGGGATTCACCATATATTTT. Its protein product is CASSPQQGFTIYF.

J is TRBJ2-3 and V is TRBV19; 12 bases match TRBD2. Germline CDR1 is LNHDA and CDR2 is SQIVND (reference sequence). Germline trimming cut 8 bases from V and 2 bases from J; bases unmatched to any gene: 5. There are 15 residues in the CDR3. DNA of the CDR3: TGTGCCAGTTCTCGGACTAGCGGGGACACAGATACGCAGTATTTT. Translation gives CASSRTSGDTDTQYF. The full variable domain, its missing parts supplied by reference TRBV19 and TRBJ2-3, is DGGITQSPKYLFRKEGQNVTLSCEQNLNHDAMYWYRQDPGQGLRLIYYSQIVNDFQKGDIAEGYSVSREKKESFPLTVTSAQKNPTAFYLCASSRTSGDTDTQYFGPGTRLTVL.

This sequence joins TRBV30 and TRBJ1-3, with 7 bases lining up with TRBD1. The V and J ends lost 2 bases and 0 bases, in that order; junction bases with no gene match: 7. Germline V lookup: CDR1 GTSNPN, CDR2 SVGIG (reference sequence). CDR3 length equals 16 residues. The CDR3 loop is CAWSSAGGFSGNTIYF. CDR3 DNA: TGTGCCTGGAGTTCAGCAGGGGGTTTCTCTGGAAACACCATATATTTT.

The chain has TRBV30 and TRBJ2-1; 8 nucleotides agree with TRBD2. Germline trimming cut 4 bases from V and 4 bases from J; bases unmatched to any gene: 9. There are 15 residues in the CDR3. Looked up from germline, CDR1 is GTSNPN and CDR2 is SVGIG (reference sequence). The CDR3 DNA follows: TGTGCCTGGAAAACCGGGACTAGGGGATACAATGAGCAGTTCTTC. It yields the protein CAWKTGTRGYNEQFF.

The genes are TRBV11-3 and TRBJ2-5; 12 bases map to TRBD1. The ends lost 3 bases at V and 5 bases at J; junction bases unmatched: 4. Per the germline V gene, CDR1 is SGHNT and CDR2 is YENEEA. The CDR3 extends over 15 amino acids. The CDR3 here is CASSLGQGAGETQYF. In DNA, the CDR3 is TGTGCCAGCAGCTTGGGACAGGGGGCAGGGGAGACCCAGTACTTC.

This chain uses TRBV2 with TRBJ2-3, with D possibly being TRBD2 (6 bases). CDR3 size: 13 residues. Trimming shortened V by 3 bases and J by 10 bases, and 14 bases separated the two germline ends. Germline CDR1 SNHLY, CDR2 FYNNEI. The CDR3 sequence: CASSDRREGSQYF. In DNA, the CDR3 is TGTGCCAGCAGTGATCGGCGGGAAGGATCGCAGTATTTT.

V usage is TRBV14 and J usage is TRBJ2-3; a weak D match, TRBD2 (5 bases). This CDR3 is 14 amino acids long. Germline CDR1 is SGHDN and CDR2 is FVKESK. The V gene lost 6 bases and the J gene lost 1 base, with 11 bases spanning the gap. CDR3 amino acids: CASSTYGGTDTQYF. CDR3 DNA: TGTGCCAGCAGTACATACGGGGGCACAGATACGCAGTATTTT.

The chain joins TRBV7-3 to TRBJ2-1; maybe TRBD1 (6 bases). V dropped 2 bases and J dropped 5 bases, with 10 bases sitting between them. CDR3 length: 14 residues. Germline V gene data show CDR1 as SGHTA and CDR2 as FQGTGA. The chain's CDR3 is CASSLSGVNNEQFF. The CDR3 nucleotides are TGTGCCAGCAGCTTATCAGGGGTTAACAATGAGCAGTTCTTC.

J is TRBJ2-5 and V is TRBV4-2; 14 bases match TRBD2. This CDR3 is 16 amino acids long. CDR1 is LGHNA, CDR2 YNFKEQ, per germline. Germline trimming cut 1 base from V and 5 bases from J; bases unmatched to any gene: 3. Written as DNA, the CDR3 is TGTGCCAGCAGCCAAGCTGGGACTAGCGGGAGTGAGACCCAGTACTTC. This encodes CASSQAGTSGSETQYF.

CDR3 DNA sequence: TGTGCCAGCAGTCCCCAGGGAGATTACGAGCAGTACTTC. It encodes CASSPQGDYEQYF. V is TRBV7-2 and J is TRBJ2-7, with D perhaps TRBD1 or TRBD2 (5 bases each). V was clipped by 6 bases and J by 4 bases, with 13 bases between them. The CDR3 is 13 residues long. The germline V gene encodes CDR1 SGHTA and CDR2 FQGNSA.

This chain links TRBV30 with TRBJ1-1; tentative D call: TRBD1 (5 bases). This CDR3 spans 21 amino acids. In germline, CDR1 is GTSNPN, CDR2 SVGIG (reference sequence). V lost 4 bases and J lost 7, with 40 bases in between. The CDR3 loop is CAWTPLVGIFRATAANGEAFF. The CDR3 region has the DNA TGTGCCTGGACCCCCCTTGTCGGGATTTTCAGGGCGACGGCGGCTAACGGTGAAGCTTTCTTT.

J is TRBJ1-2 and V is TRBV28; the D is unclear. Germline lookup yields CDR1 MDHEN and CDR2 SYDVKM. The V gene lost 7 bases and the J gene lost 7 bases, with 16 bases spanning the gap. The CDR3 has 13 amino acids. As DNA, the CDR3 is TGTGCCAGCACCCCCAGCATCGCGCGTGGCTACACCTTC. Translation gives CASTPSIARGYTF.

The genes are TRBV27 and TRBJ2-1, with 11 bases fitting TRBD2. In germline, CDR1 is MNHEY, CDR2 SMNVEV (reference sequence). V shed 0 bases and J 1 base; nucleotides not matched to a gene: 5. The CDR3 has 18 amino acids. In DNA form, the CDR3 reads TGTGCCAGCAGTTTATCTAGCGGGAGGGCCAGGTCCTACAATGAGCAGTTCTTC. Translating it yields CASSLSSGRARSYNEQFF.

The chain carries TRBV25-1 and TRBJ1-2; possible D gene TRBD1, 6 bases. Per the germline V gene, CDR1 is MGHDK and CDR2 is SYGVNS. The CDR3 has 13 residues. Deletions cut 6 bases from V and 4 bases from J, with 12 bases between. CDR3 DNA sequence: TGTGCCAGCAGATCGGACAGCCCCTATGGCTACACCTTC. This encodes CASRSDSPYGYTF.

The V gene is TRBV19, the J gene TRBJ1-5; the D gene is possibly TRBD1 (5 bases). CDR1 is LNHDA, CDR2 SQIVND, per germline (reference sequence). This CDR3 region has 15 residues. Trimming pared 3 bases from V and 4 bases from J, leaving 13 bases between. CDR3 in amino acids: CASSISGQANQPQHF. The CDR3 region has the DNA TGTGCCAGTAGTATTTCGGGGCAGGCGAATCAGCCCCAGCATTTT.

The V and J genes are TRBV28 and TRBJ2-7; 7 bases align to TRBD2. The germline V gene encodes CDR1 MDHEN and CDR2 SYDVKM. This CDR3 has 14 amino acids. V was pared by 6 bases and J by 7 bases, with 12 bases of the junction left unmatched. This CDR3 is CASSRGGSVREQYF. CDR3 bases: TGTGCCAGCAGCCGGGGCGGGAGCGTCAGGGAGCAGTACTTC.